These T cell receptor beta chains were read from a single sample in a study of blood T cells in healthy people across ages. Each CDR3 protein is one row after TCRdb ran MiXCR on the 5' RACE reads. Of some 1 million distinct CDR3 sequences in the sample, around 45% were seen once. Sequenced: blood. These receptors all come from a woman aged 55-75 years in good health. CDR3s include the opening cysteine and the closing phenylalanine or tryptophan. D genes are given only for firm matches. Rows may omit the clone size; those that give it use once, few, many or a size class.

J: TRBJ2-1; V: TRBV29-1; size: .; D: TRBD2; CDR3: CSVEFLAGGPSNGQFF; DNA: TGCAGCGTTGAATTTCTAGCGGGAGGGCCTTCAAATGGGCAGTTCTTC
J: TRBJ2-1; V: TRBV20-1; size: once; D: .; CDR3: CSAQTGSPNNEQFF; DNA: TGCAGTGCTCAAACCGGGAGCCCAAACAATGAGCAGTTCTTC
J: TRBJ2-3; V: TRBV6-5; size: few; D: TRBD2; CDR3: CASSSTDGAGVGTQYF; DNA: TGTGCCAGCAGTTCGACGGACGGGGCGGGAGTAGGTACGCAGTATTTT
J: TRBJ2-6; V: TRBV7-2; size: few; D: .; CDR3: CASRNSGGANVLTF; DNA: TGTGCCAGCAGGAATAGCGGTGGGGCCAACGTCCTGACTTTC
J: TRBJ2-2; V: TRBV2; size: .; D: TRBD2; CDR3: CASGPRRAGAGTGELFF; DNA: TGTGCCAGCGGGCCCCGACGAGCGGGAGCTGGTACCGGGGAGCTGTTTTTT
J: TRBJ2-3; V: TRBV7-8; size: .; D: .; CDR3: CASSGGSRSTDTQYF; DNA: TGTGCCAGCAGTGGGGGGAGTAGAAGCACAGATACGCAGTATTTT
J: TRBJ1-3; V: TRBV2; size: .; D: .; CDR3: CASKTDGNTIYF; DNA: TGTGCCAGCAAGACGGATGGAAACACCATATATTTT
J: TRBJ2-7; V: TRBV10-3; size: .; D: .; CDR3: CAISESTASYEQYF; DNA: TGTGCCATCAGTGAGTCGACAGCGTCCTACGAGCAGTACTTC
J: TRBJ1-2; V: TRBV6-5; size: .; D: .; CDR3: CASSYSTNSRGYTF; DNA: TGTGCCAGCAGTTACTCGACAAACAGTCGTGGCTACACCTTC
J: TRBJ1-6; V: TRBV14; size: .; D: TRBD1; CDR3: CASSQDRPTGSNSPLHF; DNA: TGTGCCAGCAGCCAAGACCGTCCGACAGGGAGTAATTCACCCCTCCACTTT
J: TRBJ1-5; V: TRBV20-1; size: .; D: .; CDR3: CSARRGQPQHF; DNA: TGCAGTGCTAGAAGGGGTCAGCCCCAGCATTTT
J: TRBJ2-3; V: TRBV2; size: .; D: .; CDR3: CASSERKGRDTQYF; DNA: TGTGCCAGCAGTGAAAGGAAGGGAAGAGATACGCAGTATTTT
J: TRBJ2-1; V: TRBV5-1; size: few; D: TRBD2; CDR3: CASSDGTSSYNEQFF; DNA: TGCGCCAGCAGTGACGGGACTAGCAGCTACAATGAGCAGTTCTTC
J: TRBJ2-1; V: TRBV29-1; size: many; D: .; CDR3: CSVLHWGRSNEQFF; DNA: TGCAGCGTTCTGCACTGGGGGAGGAGCAATGAGCAGTTCTTC
J: TRBJ2-7; V: TRBV2; size: few; D: TRBD1; CDR3: CASKGAREQYF; DNA: TGTGCCAGCAAGGGGGCACGCGAGCAGTACTTC
J: TRBJ2-1; V: TRBV15; size: few; D: .; CDR3: CATSLVAVSYNEQFF; DNA: TGTGCCACCAGCCTAGTAGCGGTATCCTACAATGAGCAGTTCTTC
J: TRBJ2-1; V: TRBV7-3; size: few; D: TRBD2; CDR3: CASSLTGSGGNNEQFF; DNA: TGTGCCAGCAGCTTAACGGGGTCGGGAGGGAACAATGAGCAGTTCTTC
J: TRBJ2-1; V: TRBV7-2; size: .; D: TRBD2; CDR3: CASSLELAGGVHNEQFF; DNA: TGTGCCAGCAGCTTAGAACTAGCGGGAGGAGTCCACAATGAGCAGTTCTTC
J: TRBJ2-5; V: TRBV12-3/TRBV12-4; size: few; D: .; CDR3: CASSEVQETQYF; DNA: TGTGCCAGCAGTGAAGTACAAGAGACCCAGTACTTC
J: TRBJ2-1; V: TRBV5-1; size: few; D: TRBD2; CDR3: CASSLTRESYEQFF; DNA: TGCGCCAGCAGCTTGACGCGGGAGAGTTATGAGCAGTTCTTC
J: TRBJ2-3; V: TRBV7-9; size: few; D: TRBD2; CDR3: CASSPPGLDATQYF; DNA: TGTGCCAGCTCCCCCCCCGGACTAGATGCTACGCAGTATTTT
J: TRBJ2-3; V: TRBV24-1; size: .; D: .; CDR3: CATSGSFEDTQYF; DNA: TGTGCCACCAGTGGTAGTTTTGAAGATACGCAGTATTTT
J: TRBJ1-2; V: TRBV6-5; size: few; D: TRBD1; CDR3: CASSSRQGDNYGYTF; DNA: TGTGCCAGCAGTTCGCGACAGGGCGATAACTATGGCTACACCTTC
J: TRBJ2-3; V: TRBV28; size: .; D: .; CDR3: CASRGGSYNTDTQYF; DNA: TGTGCCAGCAGGGGCGGCAGCTACAACACAGATACGCAGTATTTT
J: TRBJ1-4; V: TRBV27; size: .; D: TRBD1; CDR3: CASSVAGGREKLFF; DNA: TGTGCCAGCAGTGTGGCAGGGGGACGCGAAAAACTGTTTTTT
J: TRBJ1-1; V: TRBV6-5; size: once; D: .; CDR3: CACLSRAGRTEAFF; DNA: TGTGCCTGCCTATCGCGGGCAGGGAGGACTGAAGCTTTCTTT
J: TRBJ2-5; V: TRBV7-9; size: .; D: TRBD1; CDR3: CASSQRDRGDETQYF; DNA: TGTGCCAGCAGCCAACGGGACAGGGGAGACGAGACCCAGTACTTC
J: TRBJ2-1; V: TRBV24-1; size: .; D: .; CDR3: CATGESGGASPLDEQFF; DNA: TGTGCCACCGGTGAAAGCGGCGGGGCGTCCCCCTTGGATGAGCAGTTCTTC
J: TRBJ1-2; V: TRBV27; size: few; D: TRBD1; CDR3: CASSPGGGRGRGYGYTF; DNA: TGTGCCAGCAGTCCTGGGGGAGGCAGGGGGCGCGGCTATGGCTACACCTTC
J: TRBJ2-1; V: TRBV20-1; size: few; D: .; CDR3: CSASRSRGEQFF; DNA: TGCAGTGCTAGTAGGTCGCGGGGAGAGCAGTTCTTC
J: TRBJ1-1; V: TRBV4-1; size: .; D: .; CDR3: CASSQAGRNTEAFF; DNA: TGCGCCAGCAGCCAAGCTGGCAGGAACACTGAAGCTTTCTTT
J: TRBJ2-4; V: TRBV20-1; size: .; D: .; CDR3: CSAVGSTAKNIQYF; DNA: TGCAGTGCCGTGGGGTCGACCGCCAAAAACATTCAGTACTTC
J: TRBJ2-1; V: TRBV29-1; size: .; D: TRBD2; CDR3: CSVERAGSGNEQFF; DNA: TGCAGCGTTGAAAGAGCGGGATCGGGGAATGAGCAGTTCTTC
J: TRBJ2-7; V: TRBV6-6; size: .; D: TRBD1; CDR3: CASSYSDTGGNEQYF; DNA: TGTGCCAGCAGTTATTCGGACACAGGGGGCAATGAGCAGTACTTC
J: TRBJ2-4; V: TRBV4-1; size: many; D: .; CDR3: CASSHPGAESGNIQYF; DNA: TGCGCCAGCAGCCACCCGGGAGCGGAGAGTGGAAACATTCAGTACTTC
J: TRBJ2-1; V: TRBV20-1; size: .; D: TRBD2; CDR3: CSASLTLAGADNEQFF; DNA: TGCAGTGCTAGCTTAACCCTAGCGGGAGCGGACAATGAGCAGTTCTTC
J: TRBJ2-4; V: TRBV28; size: .; D: .; CDR3: CAGTGILAKNIQYF; DNA: TGTGCCGGTACAGGGATTCTAGCCAAAAACATTCAGTACTTC
J: TRBJ1-3; V: TRBV20-1; size: .; D: .; CDR3: CSASSWEGNTIYF; DNA: TGCAGTGCTTCCTCTTGGGAGGGAAACACCATATATTTT
J: TRBJ2-1; V: TRBV30; size: .; D: TRBD1; CDR3: CAWSSPDRGYYNEQFF; DNA: TGTGCCTGGAGTAGCCCGGACAGGGGGTACTACAATGAGCAGTTCTTC
J: TRBJ2-5; V: TRBV20-1; size: .; D: TRBD2; CDR3: CSASRLAGAIQETQYF; DNA: TGCAGTGCTAGTCGCCTAGCGGGAGCTATACAAGAGACCCAGTACTTC